This T cell receptor beta chain is drawn from a study of OX40 agonist ivuxolimab in advanced cancers. Study-wide context: It was permissible to have had prior anti-PD-1, anti-PD-L1 or anti-CTLA-4 therapy, and around 40% had some. Three dose-escalation patients had partial responses: one with hepatocellular carcinoma and two with cutaneous melanoma.

Generated by immunoSEQ multiplex PCR, the TCRdb table keeps only in-frame clones and is missing some. The sample includes approximately 82,000 clones, 70% to 90% of them seen just once. From germline, CDR1 is SQVTM and CDR2 ANQGSEA. The CDR3 runs 13 residues. Trimming cost V 1 base and J 5 bases, with 11 bases left between them. Findings of the study overall: In the 0.1-3.0 mg/kg groups, partial responders showed among the lowest expansion.

Peripheral blood came from all dose cohorts at three timepoints. On this clone: Its specificity is not known.

Sequencing was performed on CD4+ or CD8+ T cells sorted from blood, taken in a trial of the OX40 agonist ivuxolimab. The receptor's source is an adult with an advanced solid tumor such as melanoma, head and neck, liver or kidney cancer. The chain couples TRBV29-1 to TRBJ1-2; no clear D gene. The CDR3 DNA reads TGCAGCGTTGAAGGGGTAGTCGGTTATGGCTACACCTTC. Amino acids: CSVEGVVGYGYTF.